What follows are 10 T cell receptor beta chains derived from one specimen sequenced in a study of T cell responses to AZD1222 COVID-19 vaccine (dated by TCRdb to the early 2020s). According to the study, the label for this sample's time point signals: about 28 days (+/-7) after the second vaccine dose. Library construction relied on the immunoSEQ multiplex PCR assay. What TCRdb holds here is the immuneACCESS table cut down to in-frame rearrangements. Part of the clones is not present; checked against another copy, under half of the missing clones reflect an unresolved V gene, and the others are unexplained. Within this sample are about 82,000 clones, with approximately 85% of them counted one time only. Of the sample, about 12% is held by the ten largest clones. The sequenced sample was peripheral blood, obtained 28 days after the second AZD1222 dose. Source of these receptors: an adult who received the AZD1222 COVID-19 vaccine.

V gene TRBV18 combines with J gene TRBJ2-5; D perhaps matches TRBD1 (6 bases). Per germline, CDR1 KGHSH and CDR2 LQKENI. V was shortened by 0 bases and J by 4 bases, with 6 bases between the two germline ends. The CDR3 extends over 13 amino acids. The CDR3 region is CASSPPGAETQYF. CDR3 DNA sequence: TGTGCCAGCTCACCACCGGGGGCAGAGACCCAGTACTTC.

The gene calls are TRBV21-1 and TRBJ2-5; the D call in the table, TRBD1, was not verified against the DNA. TRBV21-1 is reported as a pseudogene. The CDR3 sequence is 15 residues long. DNA of the CDR3: TGTGCCAGCAGCACAGGACAGCCGTCGCGAGAGACCCAGTACTTC. It specifies CASSTGQPSRETQYF.

The chain employs TRBV3-1 (or the pseudogene TRBV3-2) and TRBJ1-1; D is uncertain. V gave up 4 bases and J gave up 7 bases, with 16 bases separating them. This CDR3 has 14 residues. Germline CDR1 reads LGHDT; CDR2 reads YNNKEL (reference sequence). The CDR3: CASSRTGGISEAFF. CDR3 DNA sequence: TGTGCCAGCAGCCGGACGGGAGGGATCAGTGAAGCTTTCTTT.

The count of this clone is one. The J gene is TRBJ2-1, the V gene TRBV7-2; 9 nucleotides line up with TRBD2. The CDR3 sequence is 16 residues long. Germline V CDR1 and CDR2: SGHTA, FQGNSA. The J segment lost 8 bases and the V segment lost 1 base, leaving 9 bases of the junction unmatched. The CDR3: CASSLVRRGGFDEQFF. The CDR3 DNA is TGTGCCAGCAGCTTAGTTCGGCGGGGGGGCTTCGATGAGCAGTTCTTC.

The chain joins TRBV7-8 to TRBJ2-1; TRBD1 agrees at 9 bases. With 5 bases clipped from V and 9 bases from J, the junction kept 14 bases outside the gene matches. Germline V CDR1 and CDR2: SGHVS, FQNEAQ. CDR3 size: 16 residues. The CDR3 spells CASSIRGDRAFREQFF. The CDR3 coding sequence is TGTGCCAGCAGCATTAGGGGGGACAGGGCGTTTCGTGAGCAGTTCTTC.

The genes are TRBV30 and TRBJ1-2, with D unresolved. Germline V CDR1 and CDR2: GTSNPN, SVGIG (reference sequence). This CDR3 has 13 residues. The V end was cut by 0 bases, the J end by 4 bases, with 9 bases between. The CDR3 loop reads CAWSVRAGYGYTF. CDR3 DNA sequence: TGTGCCTGGAGTGTACGGGCGGGCTATGGCTACACCTTC. Supplemented by reference TRBV30 and TRBJ1-2, the full variable domain reads SQTIHQWPATLVQPVGSPLSLECTVEGTSNPNLYWYRQAAGRGLQLLFYSVGIGQISSEVPQNLSASRPQDRQFILSSKKLLLSDSGFYLCAWSVRAGYGYTFGSGTRLTVV.

The rearrangement links TRBV7-2 to TRBJ2-3, with D unresolved. Trimming removed 2 bases from V and 2 bases from J, with 8 bases in between. In germline, CDR1 is SGHTA, CDR2 FQGNSA. The CDR3 is 14 residues long. CDR3 sequence: CASSLSTVTDTQYF. Written as DNA, the CDR3 is TGTGCCAGCAGCTTAAGCACAGTCACAGATACGCAGTATTTT.

The chain uses TRBV10-3 and TRBJ2-2; 10 nucleotides align to TRBD2. Germline CDR1 is ENHRY and CDR2 is SYGVKD. The CDR3 covers 15 residues. V lost 5 bases and J lost 4; bases outside the gene matches: 4. The CDR3 is CAISLAGVGTGELFF. The CDR3, as DNA: TGTGCCATCAGTCTAGCGGGAGTGGGCACCGGGGAGCTGTTTTTT.

At least ten counts were recorded for this clone. This chain uses TRBV7-2 with TRBJ2-1; 8 bases are shared with TRBD2. After removal of 1 base from V and 8 bases from J, the junction contained 7 bases not matched to a gene. The CDR3 contains 15 residues. Germline CDR1 SGHTA, CDR2 FQGNSA. CDR3 sequence reads: CASSLEGLGGDEQFF. The CDR3 nucleotides are TGTGCCAGCAGCTTAGAGGGACTAGGGGGGGATGAGCAGTTCTTC.

The chain is built from TRBV6-5 and TRBJ2-7, with no clear D. The CDR3 covers 14 residues. Trimming cost V 5 bases and J 7 bases, with 18 bases left between them. The V gene's germline CDR1 is MNHEY and CDR2 SVGAGI. Here the CDR3 DNA reads TGTGCCAGCAGTCAAACCTCAAACCTAAGGGAGCAGTACGTC. Its translation is CASSQTSNLREQYV.